These T cell receptor beta chains were read from a single sample in a study of T-cell reconstitution after alpha-beta-depleted transplantation in children. TCRdb re-derived calls from the PCR reads in MiXCR, one entry per CDR3 protein. The sample includes 200,000 or so distinct CDR3 sequences, 6.3% of them seen just once. This material consisted of PBMCs, taken before TCRalphabeta/CD19-depleted stem cell transplant. The receptors stem from a girl less than two years old with combined immunodeficiency, due to receive a stem cell transplant. CDR3s include the opening cysteine and the closing phenylalanine or tryptophan. D genes are given only for firm matches. Part of the rows lack a size; the others show once, few, many or a class for expanded clones.

clone size,D gene,J gene,V gene,CDR3 DNA,CDR3 protein
many,NA,TRBJ2-7,TRBV6-5,TGTGCCAGCAGTTACTCGGCGCCTTCCTACGAGCAGTACTTC,CASSYSAPSYEQYF
NA,NA,TRBJ2-7,TRBV7-2,TGTGCCAGCAGCTTAGGGCGGGACTTTCACTACGAGCAGTACTTC,CASSLGRDFHYEQYF
many,TRBD2,TRBJ2-5,TRBV20-1,TGCAGTGCTACACCGGGACTAGCGGTGCTGGAGACCCAGTACTTC,CSATPGLAVLETQYF
many,TRBD1,TRBJ2-1,TRBV20-1,TGCAGTGCTAGAGATCGACCCCGGGGACAGCTCTACAATGAGCAGTTCTTC,CSARDRPRGQLYNEQFF
NA,NA,TRBJ2-1,TRBV20-1,TGCTGTGCTAGAGAAGGGGCGTCAACCTCCTACAATGAGCAGTTCTTC,CCAREGASTSYNEQFF
NA,NA,TRBJ1-5,TRBV20-1,TGCAGTGTAAGACGAGGGGGAGAGTATCAGCCCCAGCATTTT,CSVRRGGEYQPQHF
NA,NA,TRBJ2-1,TRBV30,TGTGCCTGGAGCCGTTTGGGTTTTGAGCAGTTCTTC,CAWSRLGFEQFF
many,TRBD2,TRBJ2-1,TRBV20-1,TGCAGTGCTAGAATGTGGACTAGCGGCTACAATGAGCAGTTCTTC,CSARMWTSGYNEQFF
many,TRBD2,TRBJ2-7,TRBV28,TGTGCCAGCAGTTTAGGGGGGGTCGGTTACGAGCAGTACTTC,CASSLGGVGYEQYF
many,NA,TRBJ2-1,TRBV5-6,TGTGCCAGCAGCTTTCCGCTTACCAACAATGAGCAGTTCTTC,CASSFPLTNNEQFF
many,TRBD2,TRBJ2-1,TRBV12-3/TRBV12-4,TGTGCCAGCAGTTCCGCACCACTAGCGGGAGCCCACAATGAGCAGTTCTTC,CASSSAPLAGAHNEQFF
NA,TRBD2,TRBJ2-3,TRBV28,TGTGCCAGCAGTTGGAGGGACAGGCCGGGACTAGCGGGAGAAGTGGGAGATACGCAGTATTTT,CASSWRDRPGLAGEVGDTQYF
many,NA,TRBJ2-2,TRBV3-1,TGTGCCAGCAGCCAAGAGCCGGGGGGCCGCACCGGGGAGCTGTTTTTT,CASSQEPGGRTGELFF
many,TRBD1,TRBJ2-5,TRBV5-6,TGTGCCAGCAGCTATCTGACAGGGGATCAAGAGACCCAGTACTTC,CASSYLTGDQETQYF
many,TRBD2,TRBJ2-1,TRBV7-2,TGTGCCAGCAGCTTAACTAGCGGTCCCTACAATGAGCAGTTCTTC,CASSLTSGPYNEQFF
many,NA,TRBJ2-2,TRBV7-9,TGTGCCAGCAGCTTCATTCGGGCCATGAACACCGGGGAGCTGTTTTTT,CASSFIRAMNTGELFF